These 30 T cell receptor beta chains came from one sample sequenced in a study of blood T cell repertoires in COVID-19. The table came from immunoSEQ multiplex PCR; TCRdb's copy has only in-frame clones and leaves some out. The sample lists about 320,000 clones; 83% were seen once. What was sequenced was peripheral blood. These receptors came from a woman aged 45-59 years with acute or convalescent COVID-19.

The gene calls are TRBV6-1 and TRBJ1-2; tentative D call: TRBD1 (6 bases). The CDR3 totals 15 residues. CDR1 is MNHNS, CDR2 SASEGT, per germline. V shed 3 bases and J shed 3 bases, with 14 bases lying between them. The DNA of the CDR3 is TGTGCCAGCAGTGAGAATTACAGGGCCGACTATGGCTACACCTTC. Residues: CASSENYRADYGYTF.

This chain joins TRBV10-3 and TRBJ1-2; 8 bases are shared with TRBD1. The V gene end was trimmed by 10 bases and the J gene end by 0 bases; junction bases not matched to a gene: 13. CDR1 is ENHRY, CDR2 SYGVKD, per germline. This CDR3 has 16 residues. The CDR3 region is CASESGTGASNYGYTF. CDR3 DNA sequence: TGTGCCAGCGAATCCGGGACAGGAGCCTCTAACTATGGCTACACCTTC.

The chain uses TRBV7-2 and TRBJ2-1; 12 nucleotides align to TRBD2. The V gene's germline CDR1 is SGHTA and CDR2 FQGNSA. Germline trimming cut 5 bases from V and 5 bases from J; bases unmatched to any gene: 1. The CDR3 runs 14 residues. CDR3 in amino acids: CASSGLAGNNEQFF. For the CDR3, the DNA is TGTGCCAGCAGCGGACTAGCGGGAAACAATGAGCAGTTCTTC.

The CDR3 region is CASSVDNGNTIYF. DNA of the CDR3: TGTGCCAGCAGCGTAGACAATGGAAACACCATATATTTT. This chain connects TRBV9 to TRBJ1-3, with D uncertain. Between the trimmed V and J ends, which lost 0 bases and 3 bases, there was a span of 4 bases. This CDR3 spans 13 amino acids. The V gene's germline CDR1 is SGDLS and CDR2 YYNGEE.

CDR3 in amino acids: CASSRTSGSTNTQYF. The CDR3 DNA is TGCGCCAGCAGCAGGACTAGCGGGAGTACAAATACGCAGTATTTT. The chain carries TRBV5-1 and TRBJ2-3; 13 bases agree with TRBD2. The V gene end was trimmed by 4 bases and the J gene end by 7 bases; junction bases not matched to a gene: 6. Germline assignment: CDR1 SGHRS and CDR2 YFSETQ. The CDR3 loop spans 15 amino acids.

The sample holds a few counts of this clone. The chain recombines TRBV7-2 with TRBJ2-2, with 7 bases identical to TRBD2. The V and J ends lost 3 bases and 5 bases, in that order; junction bases with no gene match: 12. Germline CDR1 is SGHTA and CDR2 is FQGNSA. The CDR3 is 17 residues long. CDR3: CASSFTGTTLLTGELFF. Written as DNA, the CDR3 is TGTGCCAGCAGCTTCACCGGGACTACACTATTAACCGGGGAGCTGTTTTTT.

This clone has only one observation. The rearrangement links TRBV4-2 to TRBJ1-4, with D maybe TRBD1 (6 bases). CDR1 is LGHNA and CDR2 is YNFKEQ in the germline V gene. V was pared by 4 bases and J by 3 bases, with 15 bases between. There are 16 residues in the CDR3. The DNA for the CDR3 is TGTGCCAGCAGCCGAACCTCAGGGGAGCCTAATGAAAAACTGTTTTTT. This encodes CASSRTSGEPNEKLFF.

J is TRBJ2-3 and V is TRBV12-3 or TRBV12-4; D ambiguous. The CDR3 sequence is 12 residues long. V gave up 5 bases and J gave up 6 bases, with 9 bases separating them. This CDR3 is CASSAARDTQYF. CDR3 DNA sequence: TGTGCCAGCAGTGCCGCGAGGGATACGCAGTATTTT.

This sequence joins TRBV15 and TRBJ2-7; 9 positions agree with TRBD2. The CDR3 consists of 14 residues. V lost 0 bases, J lost 12 bases, and 9 bases stayed unmatched. Germline values: CDR1 LNHNV, CDR2 YYDKDF (reference sequence). The CDR3 here is CATSREASGERMYF. CDR3 in DNA: TGTGCCACCAGCAGAGAGGCTAGCGGGGAGAGGATGTACTTC. The variable domain in full, with the rest retrieved from reference TRBV15 and TRBJ2-7, is DAMVIQNPRYQVTQFGKPVTLSCSQTLNHNVMYWYQQKSSQAPKLLFHYYDKDFNNEADTPDNFQSRRPNTSFCFLDIRSPGLGDTAMYLCATSREASGERMYFGPGTRLTVT.

The rearrangement uses TRBV4-1 and TRBJ1-4, with 12 bases that match TRBD1. The CDR3 runs to 18 residues. CDR1 and CDR2 (germline): MGHRA, YSYEKL. V was clipped by 0 bases and J by 7 bases; unmatched bases: 9. The CDR3 spells CASSQDTRDRGRGEKLFF. The CDR3 DNA sequence: TGCGCCAGCAGCCAAGATACCCGGGACAGGGGGCGCGGTGAAAAACTGTTTTTT.

The V call is TRBV5-1, the J call TRBJ2-3; 10 nucleotides match TRBD1. Unmatched junction bases numbered 3, after V lost 1 base and J lost 4 bases. CDR1 and CDR2 from the germline V gene are SGHRS and YFSETQ. The CDR3 is 15 residues long. The CDR3 DNA reads as TGCGCCAGCAGCTTGCTCGGACAGGGGGCAGATACGCAGTATTTT. Protein: CASSLLGQGADTQYF.

CDR3 protein: CASTSKTSVETQYF. For the CDR3, the DNA is TGTGCCAGCACCTCCAAGACTAGCGTCGAGACCCAGTACTTC. The chain carries TRBV5-5 and TRBJ2-5; 8 bases match TRBD2. The CDR3 length is 14 residues. V dropped 6 bases and J dropped 5; count of bases not matched to a gene: 9. CDR1 is SGHKS and CDR2 is YYEKEE in the germline V gene (reference sequence).

The CDR3: CASSKGGSGNTIYF. The CDR3 DNA is TGTGCCAGCTCAAAAGGGGGATCTGGAAACACCATATATTTT. This chain uses TRBV18 with TRBJ1-3; TRBD1 might be the D (6 bases). The CDR3 loop spans 14 amino acids. The V and J ends lost 5 bases and 1 base respectively, with 9 bases between them. CDR1 is KGHSH and CDR2 is LQKENI in the germline V gene.

CDR3 nucleotides: TGCGCCAGCAGCCCGCGGCAGGGGTACGAGCAGTACTTC. Encoded protein: CASSPRQGYEQYF. The J gene is TRBJ2-7, the V gene TRBV4-3; D is possibly TRBD1 (6 bases). V was pared by 4 bases and J by 4 bases, with 11 bases between. The length of the CDR3 is 13 residues. Germline V gene lookup returns CDR1 LGHNA and CDR2 YSLEER.

This clone came up a few times. The chain has TRBV30 and TRBJ2-6; D might be TRBD1 (5 bases). The CDR3 covers 14 residues. Trimming left V 1 base short and J 3 bases short, with 7 bases between. Germline assignment: CDR1 GTSNPN and CDR2 SVGIG (reference sequence). This CDR3 reads CAWSDRFGANVLTF. Here the CDR3 DNA reads TGTGCCTGGAGTGACAGGTTTGGGGCCAACGTCCTGACTTTC.

J is TRBJ2-1 and V is TRBV7-2; tentative D call: TRBD2 (5 bases). V lost 3 bases and J lost 2, with 11 bases in between. The CDR3 consists of 15 residues. Germline-derived CDR1 and CDR2 are SGHTA and FQGNSA. CDR3 residues: CASSLTGKTYNEQFF. For the CDR3, the DNA is TGTGCCAGCAGCTTGACCGGGAAAACCTACAATGAGCAGTTCTTC. The complete variable domain, with remaining parts taken from reference TRBV7-2 and TRBJ2-1, reads GAGVSQSPSNKVTEKGKDVELRCDPISGHTALYWYRQSLGQGLEFLIYFQGNSAPDKSGLPSDRFSAERTGGSVSTLTIQRTQQEDSAVYLCASSLTGKTYNEQFFGPGTRLTVL.

The rearrangement links TRBV6-1 to TRBJ2-2; TRBD1 aligns across 8 bases. CDR1 is MNHNS and CDR2 is SASEGT in the germline V gene. The CDR3 runs 15 residues. After removal of 2 bases from V and 6 bases from J, the junction contained 5 bases not matched to a gene. CDR3 region: CASSESLGQAGELFF. In DNA form, the CDR3 reads TGTGCCAGCAGTGAATCGCTGGGACAGGCCGGGGAGCTGTTTTTT.

This clone has a handful of counts. The CDR3 loop reads CASTKSGGGANVLTF. The CDR3 DNA reads TGTGCCAGCACCAAGTCCGGGGGTGGGGCCAACGTCCTGACTTTC. The chain employs TRBV6-5 and TRBJ2-6; a weak D match, TRBD2 (6 bases). The CDR3 runs to 15 residues. V was cut by 7 bases and J by 3 bases, with 13 bases left in between. Looked up from germline, CDR1 is MNHEY and CDR2 is SVGAGI.

Details on this clone: Other DNA sequences of this sample code for an identical CDR3. The chain uses TRBV9 and TRBJ2-1, with 7 bases matching TRBD2. The CDR3 runs to 14 residues. From germline, CDR1 is SGDLS and CDR2 YYNGEE. The V segment lost 6 bases and the J segment 1 base; nucleotides outside the gene matches: 4. The CDR3, as DNA: TGTGCCAGCACCCCGGGGGGTTCCTACAATGAGCAGTTCTTC. Translating gives CASTPGGSYNEQFF.

V and J are TRBV7-8 and TRBJ1-5, with D hard to call. The CDR3 has 15 amino acids. V was trimmed by 3 bases and J by 2 bases, leaving 11 bases between them. Germline V gene sequence: CDR1 SGHVS, CDR2 FQNEAQ. The CDR3 protein is CASSFVGGGNQPQHF. The CDR3, as DNA: TGTGCCAGCAGCTTTGTGGGAGGCGGCAATCAGCCCCAGCATTTT.

This rearrangement joins TRBV2 to TRBJ1-2; D is unclear. The CDR3 loop spans 13 amino acids. In germline, CDR1 is SNHLY, CDR2 FYNNEI. Trimming took off 8 bases at V and 2 bases at J, with 12 bases between the two ends. CDR3 in amino acids: CASSREANYGYTF. CDR3 sequence (DNA): TGTGCCAGCTCACGGGAGGCAAACTATGGCTACACCTTC. Filled out from reference TRBV2 and TRBJ1-2, the complete variable domain reads EPEVTQTPSHQVTQMGQEVILRCVPISNHLYFYWYRQILGQKVEFLVSFYNNEISEKSEIFDDQFSVERPDGSNFTLKIRSTKLEDSAMYFCASSREANYGYTFGSGTRLTVV.

The chain carries TRBV12-3 or TRBV12-4 and TRBJ2-7; 8 bases agree with TRBD1. After removal of 6 bases from V and 4 bases from J, the junction contained 5 bases not matched to a gene. The CDR3 contains 13 residues. CDR3 protein: CASSGTGLYEQYV. The CDR3 DNA is TGTGCCAGCAGCGGGACAGGTCTGTACGAGCAGTACGTC.

This chain connects TRBV7-2 to TRBJ1-5, with D unclear. Trimming took 5 bases from V and 4 from J, leaving 9 bases between them. Germline loops: CDR1 SGHTA, CDR2 FQGNSA. The CDR3 consists of 13 residues. The CDR3 is CASSPGVNQPQHF. Here the CDR3 DNA reads TGTGCCAGCAGCCCGGGTGTAAATCAGCCCCAGCATTTT.

The V gene is TRBV4-1, the J gene TRBJ2-5, with TRBD2 matching 11 bases. Germline V gene data show CDR1 as MGHRA and CDR2 as YSYEKL. With V trimmed by 5 bases and J by 2 bases, 4 bases remained unmatched. CDR3 size: 15 residues. CDR3 DNA: TGCGCCAGCAGCAGGACTAGCGGGCCTCAAGAGACCCAGTACTTC. Translation gives CASSRTSGPQETQYF.

The chain uses TRBV29-1 and TRBJ1-1, with D perhaps TRBD1 (5 bases). Deletions cut 4 bases from V and 1 base from J, with 13 bases between. This CDR3 has 14 amino acids. CDR1 and CDR2 from the germline V gene are SQVTM and ANQGSEA. The CDR3 nucleotides read TGCAGCGTTGGACGGGGGAACGCGAACACTGAAGCTTTCTTT. Translation gives CSVGRGNANTEAFF.

In regard to this clone: The sample carries other DNA sequences with the same CDR3. V gene TRBV2 combines with J gene TRBJ2-5; D might be TRBD1 (5 bases). This CDR3 has 12 amino acids. Deletions cut 6 bases from V and 0 bases from J, with 5 bases between. Germline-derived CDR1 and CDR2 are SNHLY and FYNNEI. The CDR3 DNA sequence: TGTGCCAGCAGGACAGACCAAGAGACCCAGTACTTC. Translation gives CASRTDQETQYF.

The chain employs TRBV10-1 and TRBJ2-6, with 11 bases that match TRBD2. The ends lost 6 bases at V and 0 bases at J; junction bases unmatched: 4. CDR1 is WNHNN, CDR2 SYGVQD, per germline (reference sequence). The CDR3 extends over 17 amino acids. This CDR3 is CASSRTSGGSGANVLTF. CDR3 DNA: TGCGCCAGCAGCCGAACTAGCGGGGGCTCTGGGGCCAACGTCCTGACTTTC.

The chain carries TRBV19 and TRBJ1-1, with D perhaps matching TRBD1 (6 bases). This CDR3 region has 15 residues. The germline V and J ends were trimmed by 3 bases and 1 base, with 12 bases remaining between them. Germline V gene sequence: CDR1 LNHDA, CDR2 SQIVND (reference sequence). CDR3 sequence (DNA): TGTGCCAGTAGTATTTGGAACAGGGCGAACACTGAAGCTTTCTTT. This encodes CASSIWNRANTEAFF.

V and J are TRBV5-6 and TRBJ1-5, with D hard to call. This CDR3 has 15 amino acids. The germline V gene has CDR1 SGHDT and CDR2 YYEEEE. V was clipped by 2 bases and J by 4 bases, with 13 bases between them. The CDR3 protein is CASSFGSGGNQPQHF. CDR3 nucleotide sequence: TGTGCCAGCAGCTTTGGTTCGGGAGGGAATCAGCCCCAGCATTTT.

The chain joins TRBV6-5 to TRBJ1-3, with 7 bases matching TRBD1. The junction had 6 bases not matched to a gene; V was cut back by 6 bases and J by 1 base. The CDR3 length is 15 residues. Germline values: CDR1 MNHEY, CDR2 SVGAGI. CDR3 sequence reads: CASRTGASSGNTIYF. In nucleotides, the CDR3 is TGTGCCAGCAGAACAGGGGCCTCTTCTGGAAACACCATATATTTT.